This T cell receptor (beta chain) was captured by sequencing in a study of blood T cell repertoires in COVID-19. Turning to the study itself: From T cells, B-cell-depleted T cells, or PBMCs came the material, which was cDNA or gDNA.

V was clipped by 0 bases and J by 7 bases; unmatched bases: 4. This CDR3 is built from 16 residues. From germline, CDR1 is LGHNA and CDR2 YSLEER. Clones were sequenced by immunoSEQ multiplex PCR, and TCRdb holds only the in-frame ones, with some missing. The data contain about 260,000 clones, under 90% of them seen just once; the ten biggest clones take up roughly 4%. The chain uses TRBV4-3 and TRBJ2-2; 11 bases line up with TRBD2. The clonotype originates from a young man with acute COVID-19. The sequenced sample consisted of PBMCs or T cells enriched from blood (not recorded which). The CDR3 sequence is CASSQDVAGGVGELFF. CDR3 DNA: TGCGCCAGCAGCCAAGATGTAGCGGGAGGGGTCGGGGAGCTGTTTTTT.